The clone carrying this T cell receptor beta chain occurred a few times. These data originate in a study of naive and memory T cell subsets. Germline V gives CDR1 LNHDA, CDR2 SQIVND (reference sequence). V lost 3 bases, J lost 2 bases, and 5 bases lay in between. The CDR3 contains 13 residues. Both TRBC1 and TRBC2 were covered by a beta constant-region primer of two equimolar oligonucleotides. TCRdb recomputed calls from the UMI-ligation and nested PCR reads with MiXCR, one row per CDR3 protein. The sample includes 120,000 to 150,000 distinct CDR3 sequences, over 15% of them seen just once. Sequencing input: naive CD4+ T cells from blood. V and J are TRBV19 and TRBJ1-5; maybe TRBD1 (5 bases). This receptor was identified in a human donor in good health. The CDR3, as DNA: TGTGCCAGTAGTATGACAGGCAATCAGCCCCAGCATTTT. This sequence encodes CASSMTGNQPQHF. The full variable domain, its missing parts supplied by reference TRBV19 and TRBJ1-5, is DGGITQSPKYLFRKEGQNVTLSCEQNLNHDAMYWYRQDPGQGLRLIYYSQIVNDFQKGDIAEGYSVSREKKESFPLTVTSAQKNPTAFYLCASSMTGNQPQHFGDGTRLSIL.